This paragraph reports one T cell receptor (beta chain). The target antigen is unknown. The data were taken from a study of cytomegalovirus exposure and HLA in healthy donors. Study results and limitations: Later analysis suggested links between common viral pathogens and several top significant clusters. Rates of TCR association differed by HLA locus in a later analysis, with DRB1 highest and HLA-C lowest.

With 60 Vbeta and 13 Jbeta primers, the PCR was carried out. Produced via immunoSEQ multiplex PCR; TCRdb's table is partial and in-frame only. The sample lists over 110,000 clones; approximately 80% were seen once. This TCR was sampled from a woman aged 18-29 years in good health and CMV-seropositive. The sample consisted of PBMCs.

For the CDR3, the DNA is TGTGCCTGCGAGGCAACCCCCAGCTCTGGGGCCAACGTCCTGACTTTC. Protein sequence: CACEATPSSGANVLTF. V gene TRBV28 combines with J gene TRBJ2-6, with D unclear. The CDR3 has 16 residues. CDR1 is MDHEN, CDR2 SYDVKM, per germline. The V end lost 11 bases, the J end lost 0 bases, and 17 bases lay between the germline ends.